These 24 T cell receptor beta chains came from one sample sequenced in a study of tumor and adjacent non-tumor tissue in lung cancer. No cell sorting was done before RNA was extracted from the tissue. A modified ARM-PCR protocol with three rounds of nested PCR amplified TCRbeta. TCRdb re-derived calls from the multiplex PCR reads in MiXCR, one entry per CDR3 protein. The sample shows approximately 75,000 distinct CDR3 sequences, 60% to 80% of them seen only once. Sequencing was carried out using lung tumor tissue. All receptors come from a woman aged 45-65 years with non-small cell lung cancer.

A remark on this clonotype: This may arise from a read error, as a much more abundant clone is one base away. The chain employs TRBV20-1 and TRBJ1-2, with a tentative D call TRBD1 (5 bases). This CDR3 is built from 18 residues. Germline values: CDR1 DFQATT, CDR2 SNEGSKA (reference sequence). Between the trimmed V and J ends, which lost 1 base and 3 bases, there was a span of 24 bases. DNA for the CDR3: TGCAGTGCTAGAGCAATGGTAGGCACAGGCCAGGGTTACTATGGCTACACCTTC. Translating it yields CSARAMVGTGQGYYGYTF.

In its sample, this clonotype was seen a few times. No conserved phenylalanine or tryptophan ends this CDR3, so it is likely a read error. The chain combines TRBV6-1 with TRBJ2-2, with 14 bases fitting TRBD2. Losses at the gene ends were 8 bases for V and 7 bases for J; bases not matched to a gene: 12. CDR3 size: 17 residues. Germline V gives CDR1 MNHNS, CDR2 SASEGT. The chain's CDR3 is CASLTGTSGRGIGELFL. The DNA of the CDR3 is TGTGCCAGCCTCACCGGGACTAGCGGGAGAGGAATCGGGGAGCTGTTTCTT.

In regard to this clonotype: This could be a read error, since a much larger clone is one nucleotide away. The CDR3 coding sequence is TGCAGTGCTAGAGATTCTAGCACCCAAGAGACCCAGTACTTC. Residues: CSARDSSTQETQYF. This chain joins TRBV20-1 and TRBJ2-5, with a weak D call TRBD2 (5 bases). V gave up 0 bases and J gave up 1 base, with 9 bases separating them. CDR1 is DFQATT and CDR2 is SNEGSKA in the germline V gene (reference sequence). This CDR3 comprises 14 residues.

As to this clonotype: A junction boundary mismatches the germline segment, possibly from a read error. This rearrangement joins TRBV28 to TRBJ2-7; 7 nucleotides match TRBD1. CDR3 size: 16 residues. CDR1 MDHEN and CDR2 SYDVKM come from the germline V gene. CDR3 residues: CASSFPWTGRTYEQYF. The CDR3 DNA sequence: TGCGCCAGCAGTTTTCCCTGGACAGGCAGGACCTACGAGCAGTACTTC.

J is TRBJ2-7 and V is TRBV6-1; D might be TRBD1 or TRBD2, each matching 5 bases. Germline values: CDR1 MNHNS, CDR2 SASEGT. CDR3 size: 15 residues. Trimming left V 4 bases short and J 1 base short, with 14 bases between. CDR3 protein: CASSAEGIPSYEQYF. CDR3 DNA sequence: TGTGCCAGCAGTGCCGAGGGGATACCTTCCTACGAGCAGTACTTC.

As to this clonotype: A clone one base away is much larger, so this may be a read error. The CDR3 carries no conserved terminal phenylalanine or tryptophan, so it likely arises from a read error. The gene calls are TRBV7-9 and TRBJ2-1; TRBD2 matches at 7 bases. Germline assignment: CDR1 SEHNR and CDR2 FQNEAQ (reference sequence). The CDR3 has 18 residues. Trimming took 1 base from V and 3 from J; bases not matched to a gene: 12. This CDR3 is CASSLGPDWASGYNEQFI. CDR3 DNA sequence: TGTGCCAGCAGCTTAGGTCCGGACTGGGCTAGCGGCTACAATGAGCAGTTCATC.

This clonotype has just one count. V usage is TRBV4-1 and J usage is TRBJ1-1, with 7 bases fitting TRBD1. CDR1 MGHRA and CDR2 YSYEKL come from the germline V gene. Trimming took 6 bases from V and 5 from J; bases not matched to a gene: 9. This CDR3 is built from 14 residues. Written as DNA, the CDR3 is TGCGCCAGCAGTTATAAGGGGGCGGGTACTGAAGCTTTCTTT. Protein sequence: CASSYKGAGTEAFF.

Regarding this clonotype: The conserved phenylalanine or tryptophan normally closing the CDR3 is absent here, so this likely arose from a read error. The DNA is omitted, as the CDR3 cannot be located on it reliably, and the CDR3 follows TCRdb's listing. CDR3: CASSLSGLQTYERYL. This chain joins TRBV5-1 and TRBJ2-7; the D segment call TRBD2 is taken from the table without a DNA check. From its first to its last residue, the CDR3 has 15 amino acids. Germline assignment: CDR1 SGHRS and CDR2 YFSETQ.

In the case of this clonotype: Lacking the conserved final phenylalanine or tryptophan, this CDR3 likely reflects a read error. The chain has TRBV12-3 or TRBV12-4 and TRBJ1-3; D is unclear. This CDR3 spans 14 amino acids. For the CDR3, the DNA is TGTGCCAGCAGTTTTAGGGCCTCTGGAAACACTATATATTCT. Amino acids: CASSFRASGNTIYS.

Points on this clonotype: One end of the junction does not line up with germline, which may come from a read error. The J gene is TRBJ2-1, the V gene TRBV6-5, with D unresolved. Germline CDR1 reads MNHEY; CDR2 reads SVGAGI. The CDR3 is made up of 13 amino acids. The CDR3 loop reads CASSPILENEQLF. CDR3 coding DNA: TGTGCCAGCAGCCCCATCCTGGAGAATGAGCAGTTATTC.

This clonotype has a single count. Sequence at one end of the junction differs from germline and may be a read error. The genes are TRBV11-2 and TRBJ1-2, with D perhaps TRBD1 (5 bases). Germline values: CDR1 SGHAT, CDR2 FQNNGV. The CDR3 sequence is 15 residues long. The chain's CDR3 is CVSSLGTESNYGYTF. CDR3 in DNA: TGTGTCAGCAGCTTAGGGACGGAGAGCAACTATGGCTACACCTTC.

The CDR3 protein is CSVGHGAGELFF. The CDR3 DNA sequence: TGCAGCGTTGGACATGGTGCCGGGGAGCTGTTTTTT. V and J are TRBV29-1 and TRBJ2-2, with D hard to call. CDR1 is SQVTM, CDR2 ANQGSEA, per germline. The CDR3 sequence is 12 residues long. V dropped 4 bases and J dropped 6 bases, with 9 bases sitting between them.

In its sample, this clonotype is medium-sized. CDR3 protein: CSVEDRRGLYNEQFF. Written as DNA, the CDR3 is TGCAGCGTTGAAGATCGAAGGGGGCTCTACAATGAGCAGTTCTTC. The rearrangement joins TRBV29-1 to TRBJ2-1, with TRBD1 matching 7 bases. Germline CDR1 SQVTM, CDR2 ANQGSEA. V shed 0 bases and J 3 bases; nucleotides not matched to a gene: 5. The length of the CDR3 is 15 residues.

This clonotype was counted ten times or more. The CDR3 nucleotides read TGTGCCAGCAGTGGGGCCTCCGGGACTAGCGGGATGGACGAGCAGTACTTC. It is translated as CASSGASGTSGMDEQYF. The gene calls are TRBV28 and TRBJ2-7; TRBD2 agrees at 13 bases. V was clipped by 5 bases and J by 5 bases; unmatched bases: 12. CDR1 is MDHEN, CDR2 SYDVKM, per germline. This CDR3 has 17 amino acids.

This clonotype was recorded a few times. The V and J genes are TRBV20-1 and TRBJ2-5; 12 bases are a match to TRBD2. The V gene end was trimmed by 0 bases and the J gene end by 6 bases; junction bases not matched to a gene: 11. There are 17 residues in the CDR3. CDR1 is DFQATT, CDR2 SNEGSKA, per germline (reference sequence). In nucleotides, the CDR3 is TGCAGTGCTAGAGATCAGCTAGCGGGAGGGTTCGGAAAGACCCAGTACTTC. Its protein product is CSARDQLAGGFGKTQYF.

This clonotype occurred a few times. The chain's CDR3 is CATSLGTGIYEQYF. The CDR3 bases are TGTGCCACCAGCCTCGGGACAGGGATCTACGAGCAGTACTTC. The chain links TRBV15 to TRBJ2-7, with 9 bases aligning to TRBD1. The CDR3 covers 14 residues. CDR1 is LNHNV and CDR2 is YYDKDF in the germline V gene (reference sequence). Unmatched junction bases numbered 5, after V lost 5 bases and J lost 3 bases. Full variable domain (missing parts from reference TRBV15 and TRBJ2-7): DAMVIQNPRYQVTQFGKPVTLSCSQTLNHNVMYWYQQKSSQAPKLLFHYYDKDFNNEADTPDNFQSRRPNTSFCFLDIRSPGLGDTAMYLCATSLGTGIYEQYFGPGTRLTVT.

This clonotype was counted many times. The chain employs TRBV20-1 and TRBJ2-5, with TRBD2 matching 8 bases. Germline values: CDR1 DFQATT, CDR2 SNEGSKA (reference sequence). The CDR3 is 14 amino acids. V lost 1 base to trimming and J lost 4 bases; unmatched junction nucleotides: 5. In nucleotides, the CDR3 is TGCAGTGCTAGAGTCGGGCGGGAGGCAGAGACCCAGTACTTC. Its protein is CSARVGREAETQYF.

This clonotype was recorded once. A much bigger clone sits one base away, suggesting this may be a read error. This rearrangement joins TRBV28 to TRBJ1-5; D call uncertain. Trimming took 7 bases from V and 1 from J, leaving 17 bases between them. The CDR3 has 16 residues. From germline, CDR1 is MDHEN and CDR2 SYDVKM. CDR3 amino acids: CASNAHPPLSNQPQHF. CDR3 in DNA: TGTGCCAGCAATGCCCACCCCCCACTGAGCAATCAGCCCCAGCATTTT.

With respect to this clonotype: A read error may be the cause here, since a much bigger clone is one base away. V is TRBV30 and J is TRBJ2-7; 7 bases map to TRBD1. The V gene's germline CDR1 is GTSNPN and CDR2 SVGIG (reference sequence). This CDR3 spans 13 amino acids. J gave up 7 bases and V 4 bases, and 10 bases lay outside the gene matches. CDR3 region: CAWTRDSTREQYF. DNA of the CDR3: TGTGCCTGGACTCGGGACAGCACTAGGGAGCAGTACTTC.

The sample holds many counts of this clonotype. The rearrangement joins TRBV7-9 to TRBJ1-1, with 8 bases matching TRBD1. Germline lookup yields CDR1 SEHNR and CDR2 FQNEAQ (reference sequence). V lost 5 bases, J lost 11 bases, and 16 bases stayed unmatched. This CDR3 comprises 15 residues. The CDR3 sequence is CASSPPLPTGVGAFF. CDR3 DNA sequence: TGTGCCAGCAGCCCCCCGCTACCGACAGGGGTCGGCGCTTTCTTT.

The sample holds many counts of this clonotype. The chain combines TRBV7-9 with TRBJ2-1; 9 positions agree with TRBD2. CDR1 SEHNR and CDR2 FQNEAQ come from the germline V gene (reference sequence). The junction had 13 bases not matched to a gene; V was cut back by 2 bases and J by 8 bases. The CDR3 is 17 amino acids. This chain's CDR3 is CASSLSPGAGGLDEQFF. In DNA form, the CDR3 reads TGTGCCAGCAGCTTATCTCCAGGCGCGGGAGGGCTGGATGAGCAGTTCTTC.

This clonotype has a single count. The germline gene is not matched at one end of the junction; a read error may be the cause. The V and J genes are TRBV12-3 or TRBV12-4 and TRBJ1-3; no reliable D call. This CDR3 has 14 amino acids. CDR3 in amino acids: CASSFSVSGSTIYF. CDR3 DNA sequence: TGTGCCAGCAGTTTTAGTGTCTCTGGAAGCACCATATATTTT.

Points on this clonotype: The CDR3 end shows no conserved phenylalanine or tryptophan, and so a read error is likely. This chain uses TRBV12-3 or TRBV12-4 with TRBJ2-3; 9 bases line up with TRBD2. The CDR3 is 16 residues long. The CDR3 DNA reads TGTGCCGGCAGTTCAGGTAGCGGGAGTTTCACAGATACGCAGTATTAT. Translated: CAGSSGSGSFTDTQYY.

This clonotype was recorded once. The missing conserved phenylalanine or tryptophan at the end of this CDR3 makes a read error likely. The chain employs TRBV12-3 or TRBV12-4 and TRBJ2-1; 7 positions agree with TRBD2. CDR3 length: 14 residues. The CDR3 loop is CTSGAMKDYNEQFI. CDR3 in DNA: TGTACCAGCGGGGCGATGAAGGACTACAATGAGCAGTTCATC.